A single sample gave rise to the 30 T cell receptor beta chains below, sequenced in a study of shared clonotypes between healthy human individuals. Data came from immunoSEQ multiplex PCR; TCRdb stores just in-frame clones and leaves some out. The sample includes roughly 2,500,000 clones, approximately 94% of them seen just once. The sample comprised naive CD4+ T cells from PBMCs. Subset indicated: CD45RA+ positively selected. The receptors originated from a man younger than 35 in good health. Some clones in this sample may be carry-over from other donors' samples.

CDR3 protein: CASSHPRSRDSLTSTGTEAFF. CDR3 DNA: TGTGCCAGCAGCCACCCGCGGAGCAGGGACTCTCTTACGTCAACAGGGACTGAAGCTTTCTTT. The gene calls are TRBV7-3 and TRBJ1-1; the D gene is possibly TRBD1 (6 bases). V gave up 5 bases and J gave up 5 bases, with 36 bases separating them. The V gene's germline CDR1 is SGHTA and CDR2 FQGTGA. The CDR3 loop spans 21 amino acids.

The chain combines TRBV28 with TRBJ1-1; 8 bases match TRBD1. The CDR3 contains 14 residues. The V gene's germline CDR1 is MDHEN and CDR2 SYDVKM. V was clipped by 2 bases and J by 4 bases; unmatched bases: 3. This CDR3 reads CASSLHRGVTEAFF. DNA of the CDR3: TGTGCCAGCAGTTTACACAGGGGGGTCACTGAAGCTTTCTTT.

This clone was seen once. The chain joins TRBV7-2 to TRBJ2-5; 8 bases are shared with TRBD2. This CDR3 comprises 15 residues. The V segment lost 5 bases and the J segment 5 bases; nucleotides outside the gene matches: 10. Germline V lookup: CDR1 SGHTA, CDR2 FQGNSA. DNA of the CDR3: TGTGCCAGCAGCCCCCTGATAGCGGGATATGAGACCCAGTACTTC. Amino acids: CASSPLIAGYETQYF.

Note on this clone: At one end the junction does not follow the germline gene, possibly because of a read error. The rearrangement uses TRBV6-5 and TRBJ1-2, with D perhaps TRBD1 (6 bases). CDR3 length: 15 amino acids. Looked up from germline, CDR1 is MNHEY and CDR2 is SVGAGI. The CDR3 DNA reads as TGTGCCAGCAGTTACTGGCGGGGGGCTAACTCTGGCTACACCTTC. Translated, it gives CASSYWRGANSGYTF.

Worth noting for this clone: Other DNA sequences in the same sample also yield this CDR3. V usage is TRBV29-1 and J usage is TRBJ2-7; D gene uncertain. Germline values: CDR1 SQVTM, CDR2 ANQGSEA. Trimming took off 5 bases at V and 6 bases at J, with 14 bases between the two ends. The CDR3 length is 12 residues. Written as DNA, the CDR3 is TGCAGCGTTTTGCCACCCTCCGGCGAGCAGTACTTC. Protein: CSVLPPSGEQYF.

The chain couples TRBV4-1 to TRBJ2-4, with D maybe TRBD2 (6 bases). CDR3 length: 14 residues. Between the trimmed V and J ends, which lost 3 bases and 5 bases, there was a span of 11 bases. Germline-derived CDR1 and CDR2 are MGHRA and YSYEKL. The CDR3 DNA reads as TGCGCCAGCAGCCATCCGGGAGTGGAAAACATTCAGTACTTC. Translating it yields CASSHPGVENIQYF.

CDR3 sequence (DNA): TGTGCCAGCAGCTCCCCGGGACAGAATGCCTACGAGCAGTACTTC. Its protein product is CASSSPGQNAYEQYF. The V call is TRBV5-4, the J call TRBJ2-7, with TRBD1 identical over 7 bases. The CDR3 spans 15 residues. V was clipped by 3 bases and J by 2 bases; unmatched bases: 8. CDR1 is SGHNT and CDR2 is YYREEE in the germline V gene (reference sequence).

This chain's CDR3 is CASSPSGQPSYEQYF. CDR3 sequence (DNA): TGTGCCAGCAGTCCCTCGGGACAGCCGTCCTACGAGCAGTACTTC. The J gene is TRBJ2-7, the V gene TRBV6-5; 7 bases fit TRBD1. This CDR3 is built from 15 residues. Per germline, CDR1 MNHEY and CDR2 SVGAGI. V lost 5 bases to trimming and J lost 1 base; unmatched junction nucleotides: 8.

The rearrangement links TRBV29-1 to TRBJ2-5; D gene uncertain. Trimming shortened V by 0 bases and J by 9 bases, and 23 bases separated the two germline ends. This CDR3 contains 16 residues. CDR1 SQVTM and CDR2 ANQGSEA come from the germline V gene. The DNA of the CDR3 is TGCAGCGTTGAAGATCTTTTTATCGACCGAGGTGGGGCCCAGTACTTC. It translates to CSVEDLFIDRGGAQYF.

This clone showed up just once. This sequence joins TRBV9 and TRBJ2-1; 9 nucleotides agree with TRBD2. The CDR3 covers 22 residues. Germline V gives CDR1 SGDLS, CDR2 YYNGEE. Trimming at V came to 0 bases and at J to 2 bases, leaving 21 bases not matched to a gene. CDR3 DNA: TGTGCCAGCAGCGTAGCTAAGTCTAGCGGGAACCCGGGTCTCGGGACCTACAATGAGCAGTTCTTC. As protein: CASSVAKSSGNPGLGTYNEQFF.

This clone was recorded only once. The chain is built from TRBV6-1 and TRBJ2-5, with D hard to call. The CDR3 totals 15 residues. Germline V gene lookup returns CDR1 MNHNS and CDR2 SASEGT. V dropped 6 bases and J dropped 0 bases, with 14 bases sitting between them. CDR3 nucleotides: TGTGCCAGCAGCCGAACATGGGCAGACCAAGAGACCCAGTACTTC. Translation: CASSRTWADQETQYF.

The rearrangement joins TRBV5-1 to TRBJ2-1; 10 bases agree with TRBD1. The CDR3 contains 16 residues. After removal of 4 bases from V and 9 bases from J, the junction contained 13 bases not matched to a gene. The V gene's germline CDR1 is SGHRS and CDR2 YFSETQ. The DNA for the CDR3 is TGCGCCAGCAGCGTTCCGGGACAGGGGTATGTGGGTGAGCAGTTCTTC. Residues: CASSVPGQGYVGEQFF.

V gene TRBV4-2 combines with J gene TRBJ2-5; D is perhaps TRBD1 (5 bases). V was shortened by 1 base and J by 1 base, with 16 bases between the two germline ends. Germline V gene data show CDR1 as LGHNA and CDR2 as YNFKEQ. The length of the CDR3 is 17 residues. The CDR3 loop reads CASSQVSGQPSQETQYF. The DNA of the CDR3 is TGTGCCAGCAGCCAAGTCTCAGGGCAGCCCTCCCAAGAGACCCAGTACTTC.

In regard to this clone: Other DNA sequences in this specimen translate into the identical CDR3. The chain recombines TRBV10-3 with TRBJ1-1; TRBD1 matches 9 bases. The CDR3 runs to 15 residues. V dropped 0 bases and J dropped 1; count of bases not matched to a gene: 0. Germline assignment: CDR1 ENHRY and CDR2 SYGVKD. The DNA for the CDR3 is TGTGCCATCAGTGAGTCGGACAGGGGGAACACTGAAGCTTTCTTT. Encoded protein: CAISESDRGNTEAFF.

The genes are TRBV15 and TRBJ2-3, with D perhaps matching TRBD2 (5 bases). The CDR3 loop spans 14 amino acids. Germline lookup yields CDR1 LNHNV and CDR2 YYDKDF (reference sequence). V was clipped by 5 bases and J by 1 base, with 10 bases between them. The CDR3 nucleotides are TGTGCCACCAGCCCCCTGGGAGGCACAGATACGCAGTATTTT. It codes for CATSPLGGTDTQYF.

As DNA, the CDR3 is TGTGCCAGCAGCACGACAGGGAACGAGCAGTACTTC. This sequence encodes CASSTTGNEQYF. The rearrangement links TRBV7-2 to TRBJ2-7; TRBD1 agrees at 7 bases. V lost 5 bases and J lost 5; bases outside the gene matches: 3. CDR3 size: 12 residues. Germline CDR1 is SGHTA and CDR2 is FQGNSA.

This chain joins TRBV19 and TRBJ1-5; no reliable D call. The CDR3 sequence is 13 residues long. V was cut by 5 bases and J by 7 bases, with 12 bases left in between. Germline V CDR1 and CDR2: LNHDA, SQIVND (reference sequence). This CDR3 reads CASSVGRGQPQHF. The DNA of the CDR3 is TGTGCCAGTAGTGTCGGACGTGGACAGCCCCAGCATTTT.

This clone was seen a single time. The chain joins TRBV28 to TRBJ1-5; 9 bases map to TRBD1. This CDR3 is built from 15 residues. CDR1 and CDR2 from the germline V gene are MDHEN and SYDVKM. With V trimmed by 4 bases and J by 4 bases, 5 bases remained unmatched. CDR3 bases: TGTGCCAGCAGTTGGGACAGGGTGAGGAATCAGCCCCAGCATTTT. Its translation: CASSWDRVRNQPQHF. Based on the CDR3 plus reference TRBV28 and TRBJ1-5, the full variable domain is DVKVTQSSRYLVKRTGEKVFLECVQDMDHENMFWYRQDPGLGLRLIYFSYDVKMKEKGDIPEGYSVSREKKERFSLILESASTNQTSMYLCASSWDRVRNQPQHFGDGTRLSIL.

This chain links TRBV6-5 with TRBJ1-4; a possible D gene is TRBD1 (5 bases). The CDR3 sequence is 14 residues long. CDR1 is MNHEY, CDR2 SVGAGI, per germline. V was cut by 5 bases and J by 11 bases, with 18 bases left in between. The CDR3 region has the DNA TGTGCCAGCAGTCCAAAAGGGCTACAGGAGAAACTGTTTTTT. This sequence encodes CASSPKGLQEKLFF.

The chain recombines TRBV18 with TRBJ2-2; 8 bases are a match to TRBD2. This CDR3 region has 15 residues. V lost 6 bases and J lost 6; bases outside the gene matches: 9. Germline assignment: CDR1 KGHSH and CDR2 LQKENI. CDR3 region: CASSESREGAGELFF. CDR3 coding DNA: TGTGCCAGCTCCGAAAGCCGGGAGGGCGCCGGGGAGCTGTTTTTT. Supplemented by reference TRBV18 and TRBJ2-2, the full variable domain reads NAGVMQNPRHLVRRRGQEARLRCSPMKGHSHVYWYRQLPEEGLKFMVYLQKENIIDESGMPKERFSAEFPKEGPSILRIQQVVRGDSAAYFCASSESREGAGELFFGEGSRLTVL.

The V gene is TRBV7-2, the J gene TRBJ1-2, with D uncertain. The CDR3 sequence is 14 residues long. From germline, CDR1 is SGHTA and CDR2 FQGNSA. Trimming left V 1 base short and J 10 bases short, with 16 bases between. The DNA for the CDR3 is TGTGCCAGCAGCTTAGGGAATACTGGAACAGACTACACCTTC. It specifies CASSLGNTGTDYTF.

This sequence joins TRBV5-1 and TRBJ2-1, with 11 bases identical to TRBD2. This CDR3 spans 16 amino acids. CDR1 is SGHRS, CDR2 YFSETQ, per germline. Germline trimming cut 0 bases from V and 6 bases from J; bases unmatched to any gene: 5. CDR3 residues: CASSLVAGLAANEQFF. CDR3 sequence (DNA): TGCGCCAGCAGCTTGGTAGCGGGACTAGCGGCCAATGAGCAGTTCTTC. Full variable domain (remainder filled in from reference TRBV5-1 and TRBJ2-1): KAGVTQTPRYLIKTRGQQVTLSCSPISGHRSVSWYQQTPGQGLQFLFEYFSETQRNKGNFPGRFSGRQFSNSRSEMNVSTLELGDSALYLCASSLVAGLAANEQFFGPGTRLTVL.

The chain has TRBV30 and TRBJ1-5, with D perhaps TRBD1 (5 bases). CDR1 is GTSNPN, CDR2 SVGIG, per germline (reference sequence). This CDR3 contains 15 residues. The V and J ends lost 0 bases and 5 bases respectively, with 14 bases between them. CDR3 loop: CAWSVRDSNDQPQHF. The CDR3 bases are TGTGCCTGGAGTGTACGAGACAGTAACGATCAGCCCCAGCATTTT.

The J gene is TRBJ1-2, the V gene TRBV7-3, with D perhaps TRBD1 (6 bases). Germline V gene sequence: CDR1 SGHTA, CDR2 FQGTGA. This CDR3 has 15 residues. V lost 5 bases and J lost 3, with 16 bases in between. CDR3 in amino acids: CASSNTGLLDYGYTF. The CDR3 nucleotides are TGTGCCAGCAGCAATACAGGGTTATTAGACTATGGCTACACCTTC. Looking up the rest from reference TRBV7-3 and TRBJ1-2 gives the full variable domain: GAGVSQTPSNKVTEKGKYVELRCDPISGHTALYWYRQSLGQGPEFLIYFQGTGAADDSGLPNDRFFAVRPEGSVSTLKIQRTERGDSAVYLCASSNTGLLDYGYTFGSGTRLTVV.

This chain uses TRBV28 with TRBJ2-5; TRBD1 is a possible D gene (5 bases). Trimming shortened V by 8 bases and J by 2 bases, and 18 bases separated the two germline ends. The V gene's germline CDR1 is MDHEN and CDR2 SYDVKM. CDR3 length: 15 amino acids. This chain's CDR3 is CASSSVWGRQETQYF. The CDR3 DNA reads as TGTGCCAGCTCTTCCGTATGGGGCAGACAAGAGACCCAGTACTTC. Using reference TRBV28 and TRBJ2-5 for the parts outside the CDR3, the full variable domain is DVKVTQSSRYLVKRTGEKVFLECVQDMDHENMFWYRQDPGLGLRLIYFSYDVKMKEKGDIPEGYSVSREKKERFSLILESASTNQTSMYLCASSSVWGRQETQYFGPGTRLLVL.

The V call is TRBV27, the J call TRBJ2-6, with 12 bases aligning to TRBD2. Germline assignment: CDR1 MNHEY and CDR2 SMNVEV (reference sequence). CDR3 length: 18 residues. Unmatched junction bases numbered 10, after V lost 6 bases and J lost 4 bases. The CDR3 nucleotides are TGTGCCAGCAGGATCCTAGCGGGAGGGCCATCCGGGGCCAACGTCCTGACTTTC. Its translation is CASRILAGGPSGANVLTF.

This chain joins TRBV5-1 and TRBJ2-1; the D gene is possibly TRBD2 (6 bases). Germline V gene sequence: CDR1 SGHRS, CDR2 YFSETQ. Trimming took off 4 bases at V and 9 bases at J, with 17 bases between the two ends. The CDR3 extends over 14 amino acids. DNA of the CDR3: TGCGCCAGCAGCCTATTCGCCAGGGAGGCTGAGCAGTTCTTC. Translation: CASSLFAREAEQFF.

V and J are TRBV30 and TRBJ2-3; weak D call: TRBD1 (6 bases). This CDR3 comprises 12 residues. Looked up from germline, CDR1 is GTSNPN and CDR2 is SVGIG (reference sequence). The V and J ends lost 7 bases and 6 bases respectively, with 14 bases between them. The CDR3 DNA is TGTGCCTCCCACAGGGTTTCCGATACGCAGTATTTT. It codes for CASHRVSDTQYF.

The rearrangement joins TRBV6-1 to TRBJ2-2; no definite D call. Deletions cut 8 bases from V and 9 bases from J, with 7 bases between. Germline CDR1 is MNHNS and CDR2 is SASEGT. The CDR3 is 10 residues long. The CDR3 DNA follows: TGTGCCAGCGGGTTACGGGAGCTGTTTTTT. The encoded protein is CASGLRELFF.

Notes on this clone: Distinct nucleotide sequences in the sample also encode this CDR3. For the CDR3, the DNA is TGCGCCAGCAGCCAGCTCCCAGGAAACACCATATATTTT. The encoded protein is CASSQLPGNTIYF. V is TRBV4-1 and J is TRBJ1-3; D unclear. Germline V gives CDR1 MGHRA, CDR2 YSYEKL. V was pared by 3 bases and J by 4 bases, with 7 bases between. The CDR3 covers 13 residues.